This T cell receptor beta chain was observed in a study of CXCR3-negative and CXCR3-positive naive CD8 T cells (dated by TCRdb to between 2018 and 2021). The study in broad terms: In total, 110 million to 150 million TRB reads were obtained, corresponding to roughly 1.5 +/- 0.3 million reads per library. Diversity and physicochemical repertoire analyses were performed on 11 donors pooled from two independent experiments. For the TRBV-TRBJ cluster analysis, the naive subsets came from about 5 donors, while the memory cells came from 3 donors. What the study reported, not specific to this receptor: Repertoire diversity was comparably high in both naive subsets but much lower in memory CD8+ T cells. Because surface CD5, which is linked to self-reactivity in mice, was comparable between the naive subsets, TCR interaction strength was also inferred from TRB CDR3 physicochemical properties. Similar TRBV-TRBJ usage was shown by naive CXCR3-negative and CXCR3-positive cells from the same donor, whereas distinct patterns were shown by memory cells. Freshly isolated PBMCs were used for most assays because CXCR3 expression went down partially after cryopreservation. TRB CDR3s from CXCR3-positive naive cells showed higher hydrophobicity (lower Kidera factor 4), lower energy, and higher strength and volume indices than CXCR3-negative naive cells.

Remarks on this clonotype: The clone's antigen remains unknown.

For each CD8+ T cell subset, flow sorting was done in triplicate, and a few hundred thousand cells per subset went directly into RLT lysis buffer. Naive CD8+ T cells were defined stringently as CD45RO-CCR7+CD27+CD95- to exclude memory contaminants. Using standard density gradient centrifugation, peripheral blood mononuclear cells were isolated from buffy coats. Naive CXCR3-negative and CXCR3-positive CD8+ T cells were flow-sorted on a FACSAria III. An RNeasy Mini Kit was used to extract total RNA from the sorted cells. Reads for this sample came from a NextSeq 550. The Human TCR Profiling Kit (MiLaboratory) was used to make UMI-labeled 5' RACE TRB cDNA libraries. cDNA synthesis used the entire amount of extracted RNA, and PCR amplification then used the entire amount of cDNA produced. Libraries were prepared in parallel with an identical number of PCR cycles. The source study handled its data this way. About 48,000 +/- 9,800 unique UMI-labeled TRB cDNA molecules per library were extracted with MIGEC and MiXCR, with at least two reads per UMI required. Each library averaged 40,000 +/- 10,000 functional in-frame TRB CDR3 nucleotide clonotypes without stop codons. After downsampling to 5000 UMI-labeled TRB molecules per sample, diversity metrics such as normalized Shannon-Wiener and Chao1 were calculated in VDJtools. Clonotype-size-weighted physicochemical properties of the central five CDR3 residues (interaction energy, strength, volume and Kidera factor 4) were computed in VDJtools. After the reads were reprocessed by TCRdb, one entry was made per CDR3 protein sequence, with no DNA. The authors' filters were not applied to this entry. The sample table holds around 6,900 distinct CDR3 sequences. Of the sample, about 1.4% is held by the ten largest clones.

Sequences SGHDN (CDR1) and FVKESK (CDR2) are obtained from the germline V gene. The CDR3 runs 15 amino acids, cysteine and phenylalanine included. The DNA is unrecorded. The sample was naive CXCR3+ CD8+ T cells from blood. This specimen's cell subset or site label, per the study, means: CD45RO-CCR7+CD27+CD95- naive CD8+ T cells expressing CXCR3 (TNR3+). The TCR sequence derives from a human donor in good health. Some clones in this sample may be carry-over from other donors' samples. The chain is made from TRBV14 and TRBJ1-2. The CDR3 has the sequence CASHNGNRGSYGYTF.